These 29 T cell receptor beta chains were sequenced from one sample in a study of patients and donors after allogeneic stem cell transplantation. MiXCR was run by TCRdb on the RT-PCR reads, yielding one entry per CDR3 protein. The sample lists some 960,000 distinct CDR3 sequences; approximately 18% were seen once. The specimen sequenced was blood, either unsorted or a sorted T cell fraction (not recorded which). The origin of the receptors is a human donor who was either an allogeneic HSCT recipient or a stem cell or donor lymphocyte infusion donor (not recorded which). It is not recorded whose cells these are; they may come from a transplant donor.

This clonotype was seen more than once but under ten times. This rearrangement joins TRBV20-1 to TRBJ2-5; D might be TRBD1 or TRBD2, each matching 6 bases. Germline CDR1 and CDR2: DFQATT and SNEGSKA (reference sequence). Trimming stripped 2 bases from V and 5 bases from J, with 21 bases between. The CDR3 has 16 residues. CDR3 region: CSARRFRGATVETQYF. As DNA, the CDR3 is TGCAGTGCTAGAAGGTTTAGGGGGGCAACAGTTGAGACCCAGTACTTC.

The J gene is TRBJ1-1, the V gene TRBV2, with 8 bases fitting TRBD1. The CDR3 runs to 15 residues. Germline CDR1 reads SNHLY; CDR2 reads FYNNEI. The ends lost 0 bases at V and 6 bases at J; junction bases unmatched: 6. Here the CDR3 reads CASSEAPGGFSEAFF. In DNA form, the CDR3 reads TGTGCCAGCAGTGAAGCTCCAGGGGGCTTCTCTGAAGCTTTCTTT.

The chain uses TRBV2 and TRBJ2-1, with 8 bases matching TRBD2. CDR1 SNHLY and CDR2 FYNNEI come from the germline V gene. The V gene end was trimmed by 2 bases and the J gene end by 0 bases; junction bases not matched to a gene: 3. The CDR3 consists of 16 residues. DNA for the CDR3: TGTGCCAGCAGTGAAACTAGCGGAAGCTCCTACAATGAGCAGTTCTTC. Protein product: CASSETSGSSYNEQFF.

This clonotype appeared many times. The chain carries TRBV12-3 or TRBV12-4 and TRBJ2-1; D call uncertain. V was trimmed by 7 bases and J by 8 bases, leaving 9 bases between them. The CDR3 consists of 11 residues. Written as DNA, the CDR3 is TGTGCCAGCACGGGTGGAGATGAGCAGTTCTTC. This codes for CASTGGDEQFF.

The chain recombines TRBV7-3 with TRBJ1-1; 8 positions agree with TRBD1. CDR3 size: 15 residues. The junction had 4 bases not matched to a gene; V was cut back by 3 bases and J by 1 base. From germline, CDR1 is SGHTA and CDR2 FQGTGA. The CDR3 DNA sequence: TGTGCCAGCAGCTTCGGAGGGACAGGGAACACTGAAGCTTTCTTT. Its translation: CASSFGGTGNTEAFF.

This clonotype was observed a few times. The chain combines TRBV12-3 or TRBV12-4 with TRBJ1-5, with 7 positions matching TRBD1. This CDR3 has 14 residues. The trim removed 3 bases at V and 9 bases at J, leaving 8 bases unmatched. The CDR3 loop reads CASSLGQPLPPQHF. The CDR3 coding sequence is TGTGCCAGCAGTTTGGGACAGCCCTTACCGCCCCAGCATTTT.

A few counts support this clonotype. The CDR3: CATSISVNTGELFF. CDR3 bases: TGTGCCACCAGCATCTCAGTGAACACCGGGGAGCTGTTTTTT. The chain links TRBV15 to TRBJ2-2; D gene unclear. V dropped 4 bases and J dropped 1 base, with 7 bases sitting between them. Germline CDR1 is LNHNV and CDR2 is YYDKDF (reference sequence). The CDR3 covers 14 residues.

The V gene is TRBV30, the J gene TRBJ2-5; D might be TRBD2 (5 bases). V lost 5 bases and J 5 bases, leaving 15 bases between the germline ends. The germline CDR1 and CDR2 sequences are GTSNPN and SVGIG (reference sequence). The CDR3 is made up of 13 amino acids. The CDR3, as DNA: TGTGCCTGGGGGCCGGACCCGGGGGAGACCCAGTACTTC. Residues: CAWGPDPGETQYF.

The chain recombines TRBV12-3 or TRBV12-4 with TRBJ2-7; the D is unclear. V dropped 6 bases and J dropped 7 bases, with 13 bases sitting between them. This CDR3 contains 12 residues. CDR3 sequence: CASSLWAREQYF. CDR3 DNA sequence: TGTGCCAGCAGCCTTTGGGCTCGTGAGCAGTACTTC.

V gene TRBV5-1 combines with J gene TRBJ1-2; D unclear. This CDR3 has 14 residues. Germline assignment: CDR1 SGHRS and CDR2 YFSETQ. Trimming stripped 5 bases from V and 4 bases from J, with 15 bases between. In DNA, the CDR3 is TGCGCCAGCAGGCCGTCTCGGCAGAGCTATGGCTACACCTTC. Its translation is CASRPSRQSYGYTF.

There are a few counts of this clonotype. For the CDR3, the DNA is TGCGCCAGCAGCCAAGGACATCTGAACACTGAAGCTTTCTTT. Protein product: CASSQGHLNTEAFF. The rearrangement links TRBV4-1 to TRBJ1-1; no reliable D call. V gave up 1 base and J gave up 0 bases, with 6 bases separating them. CDR1 and CDR2 from the germline V gene are MGHRA and YSYEKL. There are 14 residues in the CDR3.

The chain carries TRBV6-1 and TRBJ1-2; no firm D call. The germline V gene has CDR1 MNHNS and CDR2 SASEGT. The V end lost 2 bases, the J end lost 2 bases, and 9 bases lay between the germline ends. The CDR3 has 14 residues. The CDR3 DNA is TGTGCCAGCAGTGAACAGATGGGGAACTATGGCTACACCTTC. Translated, it gives CASSEQMGNYGYTF.

This clonotype was observed a handful of times. CDR3 sequence reads: CASSLTGTADYGYTF. In DNA form, the CDR3 reads TGTGCCAGCAGCCTTACCGGGACAGCTGACTATGGCTACACCTTC. The genes are TRBV6-1 and TRBJ1-2, with TRBD1 matching 7 bases. The CDR3 totals 15 residues. The J segment lost 3 bases and the V segment lost 6 bases, leaving 10 bases of the junction unmatched. Per germline, CDR1 MNHNS and CDR2 SASEGT.

This chain uses TRBV5-1 with TRBJ2-7; TRBD1 might be the D (5 bases). Trimming took 0 bases from V and 2 from J, leaving 9 bases between them. Germline CDR1 and CDR2: SGHRS and YFSETQ. CDR3 length: 14 residues. CDR3 sequence (DNA): TGCGCCAGCAGCTTGGATGACAGACCCTACGAGCAGTACTTC. This sequence encodes CASSLDDRPYEQYF.

The rearrangement uses TRBV20-1 and TRBJ1-1; D uncertain. Trimming left V 3 bases short and J 7 bases short, with 12 bases between. Germline V lookup: CDR1 DFQATT, CDR2 SNEGSKA (reference sequence). The CDR3 contains 12 residues. In DNA, the CDR3 is TGCAGTGCTAGTGGCCTCTATTTTGAAGCTTTCTTT. Translation: CSASGLYFEAFF.

This chain uses TRBV20-1 with TRBJ2-1, with 10 bases aligning to TRBD2. CDR3 length equals 17 residues. V lost 5 bases and J lost 4; bases outside the gene matches: 14. The germline V gene encodes CDR1 DFQATT and CDR2 SNEGSKA (reference sequence). This chain's CDR3 is CSAVEWVAGGKYNEQFF. Written as DNA, the CDR3 is TGCAGTGCTGTTGAGTGGGTAGCGGGGGGAAAATACAATGAGCAGTTCTTC.

The V call is TRBV7-3, the J call TRBJ1-6; 7 bases match TRBD1. This CDR3 is 16 amino acids long. V lost 5 bases to trimming and J lost 3 bases; unmatched junction nucleotides: 7. Per germline, CDR1 SGHTA and CDR2 FQGTGA. Here the CDR3 reads CASSSSGQLYNSPLHF. CDR3 DNA sequence: TGTGCCAGCAGCAGCTCGGGACAGCTCTATAATTCACCCCTCCACTTT.

The sample holds a few counts of this clonotype. The chain carries TRBV5-1 and TRBJ2-2; 7 nucleotides match TRBD1. The CDR3 length is 17 residues. The trim removed 6 bases at V and 0 bases at J, leaving 11 bases unmatched. Germline CDR1 is SGHRS and CDR2 is YFSETQ. Here the CDR3 DNA reads TGCGCCAGCACCTCTCAGGGGGAGTACGCGAACACCGGGGAGCTGTTTTTT. Amino acid sequence: CASTSQGEYANTGELFF. Supplemented by reference TRBV5-1 and TRBJ2-2, the full variable domain reads KAGVTQTPRYLIKTRGQQVTLSCSPISGHRSVSWYQQTPGQGLQFLFEYFSETQRNKGNFPGRFSGRQFSNSRSEMNVSTLELGDSALYLCASTSQGEYANTGELFFGEGSRLTVL.

This clonotype was found a few times. CDR3 loop: CIARQGAYEQYF. DNA of the CDR3: TGCATTGCCCGGCAGGGTGCCTACGAGCAGTACTTC. V gene TRBV20-1 combines with J gene TRBJ2-7; D possibly corresponds to TRBD1 (5 bases). The CDR3 contains 12 residues. Germline V gene data show CDR1 as DFQATT and CDR2 as SNEGSKA (reference sequence).

The chain employs TRBV7-6 and TRBJ1-1; D uncertain. This CDR3 is 16 amino acids long. Germline V gene data show CDR1 as SGHVS and CDR2 as FNYEAQ. V lost 4 bases to trimming and J lost 3 bases, with 18 bases between them. The CDR3 DNA is TGTGCCAGCAGCTCCAAAAGTCGGCTGTTGGACACTGAAGCTTTCTTT. Amino acids: CASSSKSRLLDTEAFF.

This clonotype has just a few counts. This chain joins TRBV20-1 and TRBJ2-3; TRBD2 aligns across 10 bases. The CDR3 is 15 residues long. Germline V gene data show CDR1 as DFQATT and CDR2 as SNEGSKA (reference sequence). V shed 0 bases and J 5 bases; nucleotides not matched to a gene: 5. The CDR3 sequence is CSARDLAGVQDTQYF. The CDR3, as DNA: TGCAGTGCTAGAGATCTAGCGGGAGTCCAAGATACGCAGTATTTT.

This clonotype has at least ten counts. The chain links TRBV9 to TRBJ1-2; D is perhaps TRBD1 (5 bases). Germline-derived CDR1 and CDR2 are SGDLS and YYNGEE. This CDR3 region has 13 residues. With 0 bases removed from V and 8 bases from J, the gap between germline ends came to 11 bases. This CDR3 is CASSVGTGGGYTF. CDR3 DNA: TGTGCCAGCAGCGTAGGGACGGGGGGAGGCTACACCTTC.

This clonotype was observed a few times. The rearrangement uses TRBV20-1 and TRBJ1-1; tentative D call: TRBD1 (6 bases). Deletions cut 6 bases from V and 4 bases from J, with 18 bases between. This CDR3 spans 14 amino acids. The V gene's germline CDR1 is DFQATT and CDR2 SNEGSKA (reference sequence). This chain's CDR3 is CSANSGGSPTEAFF. The CDR3 bases are TGCAGTGCAAATTCCGGGGGCTCGCCCACTGAAGCTTTCTTT.

The chain combines TRBV11-3 with TRBJ2-1, with TRBD2 matching over 7 bases. The CDR3 has 15 residues. V lost 5 bases and J lost 8; bases outside the gene matches: 12. Germline V gene data show CDR1 as SGHNT and CDR2 as YENEEA. CDR3: CASSHRTSQSHEQFF. Written as DNA, the CDR3 is TGTGCCAGCAGCCATAGGACTAGTCAAAGCCATGAGCAGTTCTTC.

CDR3 bases: TGCAGTACGGGACCAAAAGAGACCCAGTACTTC. This sequence encodes CSTGPKETQYF. The rearrangement links TRBV20-1 to TRBJ2-5, with D perhaps assigned TRBD1 or TRBD2 (5 bases each). CDR3 length: 11 residues. Germline V gene sequence: CDR1 DFQATT, CDR2 SNEGSKA (reference sequence). V shed 8 bases and J shed 3 bases, with 10 bases lying between them.

This clonotype was counted many times. The chain employs TRBV4-3 and TRBJ2-2; TRBD2 matches at 8 bases. Trimming cost V 2 bases and J 7 bases; bases outside gene matches: 6. This CDR3 is built from 15 residues. CDR1 and CDR2 from the germline V gene are LGHNA and YSLEER. The CDR3 DNA reads as TGCGCCAGCAGCCAAATAGCGGGGATGGTCGGGGAGCTGTTTTTT. It codes for CASSQIAGMVGELFF.

The chain has TRBV25-1 and TRBJ1-2; D remains ambiguous. V was pared by 2 bases and J by 4 bases, with 8 bases between. Germline-derived CDR1 and CDR2 are MGHDK and SYGVNS. The CDR3 has 13 amino acids. The CDR3 sequence: CASSEPSLYGYTF. The CDR3 DNA reads TGTGCCAGCAGTGAACCCTCTCTCTATGGCTACACCTTC.

The chain carries TRBV11-2 and TRBJ2-7; 9 nucleotides line up with TRBD2. The V gene end was trimmed by 2 bases and the J gene end by 6 bases; junction bases not matched to a gene: 11. Germline lookup yields CDR1 SGHAT and CDR2 FQNNGV. The CDR3 extends over 16 amino acids. The CDR3 sequence: CASSLWGGSGSFEQYF. The CDR3 nucleotides read TGTGCCAGCAGCTTATGGGGAGGTAGCGGGAGCTTCGAGCAGTACTTC.

J is TRBJ2-3 and V is TRBV25-1; 11 nucleotides line up with TRBD1. The CDR3 length is 13 residues. The V segment lost 8 bases and the J segment 5 bases; nucleotides outside the gene matches: 3. The germline V gene has CDR1 MGHDK and CDR2 SYGVNS. The CDR3 is CASAGTGGDTQYF. CDR3 DNA sequence: TGTGCCAGCGCCGGGACAGGGGGAGATACGCAGTATTTT.